This record looks at one T cell receptor beta chain sequence and its context. The junction had 6 bases not matched to a gene; V was cut back by 5 bases and J by 0 bases. Looked up from germline, CDR1 is SQVTM and CDR2 is ANQGSEA. This CDR3 contains 16 residues. The sample is drawn from a study of T cells in localized non-small cell lung cancer. Assay: immunoSEQ multiplex PCR; the TCRdb copy retains only in-frame clones and omits some. The sample contains fewer than 35,000 clones, roughly 90% of which appear only once. The receptor was isolated from a man between 40 and 70 years old with stage I lung adenocarcinoma. The chain combines TRBV29-1 with TRBJ2-2; TRBD1 aligns across 10 bases. Material: peripheral blood, obtained before any cancer treatment. This CDR3 is CSVLDRGVTNTGELFF. The CDR3 DNA sequence: TGCAGCGTTTTGGACAGGGGGGTAACGAACACCGGGGAGCTGTTTTTT.